One sample yielded the 3 T cell receptor beta chains listed below, sequenced in a study of blood T cell repertoires in COVID-19 (dated by TCRdb to the early 2020s). The library was generated by the immunoSEQ multiplex PCR assay. Imported from immuneACCESS, the table was reduced by TCRdb to in-frame sequences with V and J called. These copies leave out some clones; in studies compared against another copy, an unresolved V gene accounts for under half, and the cause of the remainder is not known. The sample includes under 400,000 clones, with just over 85% observed a single time. The ten top clones hold about 4.2% of the sample. Sequencing used PBMCs or T cells enriched from blood (not recorded which). Receptors were obtained from a woman in her forties with acute COVID-19.

CDR3 residues: CASSLVSGLRKNIQYF. The CDR3 DNA is TGTGCCAGCAGCTTAGTCTCGGGGTTGCGCAAAAACATTCAGTACTTC. The chain couples TRBV11-3 to TRBJ2-4, with D perhaps TRBD2 (5 bases). The CDR3 loop spans 16 amino acids. CDR1 and CDR2 from the germline V gene are SGHNT and YENEEA. The V gene lost 1 base and the J gene lost 3 bases, with 13 bases spanning the gap.

V gene TRBV11-2 combines with J gene TRBJ1-5; D call uncertain. Germline CDR1 is SGHAT and CDR2 is FQNNGV. The V and J ends lost 2 bases and 7 bases respectively, with 12 bases between them. This CDR3 has 14 amino acids. The CDR3 sequence: CASSLSPTTQPQHF. CDR3 bases: TGTGCCAGCAGCTTAAGTCCGACAACACAGCCCCAGCATTTT.

The J gene is TRBJ1-6, the V gene TRBV5-1, with D perhaps TRBD1 (5 bases). In germline, CDR1 is SGHRS, CDR2 YFSETQ. V lost 4 bases and J 11 bases, leaving 13 bases between the germline ends. This CDR3 has 13 residues. The CDR3 region is CASSVDIAAPLHF. In nucleotides, the CDR3 is TGCGCCAGCAGCGTGGACATCGCCGCACCCCTCCACTTT.